This is a list of T cell receptor beta chains from one sample in a study of cytomegalovirus exposure and HLA in healthy donors. Clones were read by immunoSEQ multiplex PCR, and TCRdb kept only the in-frame ones, dropping some. The data contain about 60,000 clones, almost 97% of them singletons. Material: PBMCs. The receptors were sampled from a woman between 18 and 29 years old in good health and CMV-seronegative. Each CDR3 is given without its conserved first and last residue. Fields, in order: CDR3 protein, V gene, J gene.

ASSQAGGEQY	TRBV14	TRBJ2-7
ASSLRGEGTQY	TRBV7-3	TRBJ2-3
SVAPLYRGGGYT	TRBV29-1	TRBJ1-2
ASSWGPGLAGTEQY	TRBV5-4	TRBJ2-7
ASTSASTDTQY	TRBV7-3	TRBJ2-3
ASSPRGGRGAF	TRBV7-6	TRBJ1-1
ASSPGERGPYEQY	TRBV5-1	TRBJ2-7
ASSRRDRHEAF	TRBV5-1	TRBJ1-1
ASSLRRAGGNTIY	TRBV5-6	TRBJ1-3
SASRLYEQY	TRBV20-1	.
ASSFVPGWTGELF	TRBV27	TRBJ2-2
ASSYKRETDTQY	TRBV7-2	TRBJ2-3
ASSLGVGSSGNTIY	TRBV7-9	TRBJ1-3
ASSLEGAGWETQY	TRBV27	TRBJ2-5
ASSLSAGRGQYGYT	TRBV27	TRBJ1-2
ASSRHSGYEQY	TRBV7-9	TRBJ2-7
ASSPLSGNTIY	TRBV7-9	TRBJ1-3
ASSPELGRSYGYT	TRBV5-4	TRBJ1-2
ASAAQANQPQH	TRBV30	TRBJ1-5
ASSDQGEETQY	TRBV6-6	TRBJ2-5
ASSIPSREIYGYT	TRBV19	TRBJ1-2
ATSTSREPYEQY	TRBV15	TRBJ2-7
ASNWKAGHEQY	TRBV11-2	TRBJ2-7
ASSPPSSVGDTQY	TRBV13	TRBJ2-3
ASRAGGLNTEAF	TRBV27	TRBJ1-1
ATSRDRGRETQY	TRBV15	TRBJ2-5
ATSTDRRTGWDTEAF	TRBV15	TRBJ1-1
ASSYLAVYNEQF	TRBV28	TRBJ2-1
ASSYRPLDKGTEAF	TRBV6-6	TRBJ1-1
ASSFAGGSYNEQF	TRBV5-1	TRBJ2-1
ASSLTLARYRRPGTDTQY	TRBV5-1	TRBJ2-3
ASSPSGTTYEQY	TRBV18	TRBJ2-7
ASNSDRIYGYT	TRBV5-5	TRBJ1-2
ASRRTGPSYEQY	TRBV27	TRBJ2-7
ASSLRGGGNTIY	TRBV28	TRBJ1-3
ASSLAGGAPYSNQPQH	TRBV7-2	TRBJ1-5
ASSPGQRGGYT	TRBV5-8	TRBJ1-2
ASSYESTGGGEQF	TRBV6-5	TRBJ2-1
ASSGTGTTNEKLF	TRBV25-1	TRBJ1-4